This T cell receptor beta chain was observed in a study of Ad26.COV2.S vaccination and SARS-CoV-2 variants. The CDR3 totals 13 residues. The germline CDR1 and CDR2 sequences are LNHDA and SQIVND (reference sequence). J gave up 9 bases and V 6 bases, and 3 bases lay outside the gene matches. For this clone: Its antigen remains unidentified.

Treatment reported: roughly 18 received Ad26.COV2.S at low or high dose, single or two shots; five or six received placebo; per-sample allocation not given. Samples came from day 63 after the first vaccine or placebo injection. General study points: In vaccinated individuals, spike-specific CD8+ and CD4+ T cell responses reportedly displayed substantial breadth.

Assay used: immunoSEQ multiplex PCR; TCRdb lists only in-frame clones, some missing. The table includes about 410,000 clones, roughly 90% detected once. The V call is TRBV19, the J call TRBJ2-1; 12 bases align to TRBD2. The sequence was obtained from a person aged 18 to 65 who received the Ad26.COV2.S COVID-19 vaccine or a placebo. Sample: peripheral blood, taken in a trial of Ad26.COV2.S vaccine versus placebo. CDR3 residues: CASRLAGGREQFF. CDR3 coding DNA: TGTGCCAGTAGGCTAGCGGGGGGGCGTGAGCAGTTCTTC.